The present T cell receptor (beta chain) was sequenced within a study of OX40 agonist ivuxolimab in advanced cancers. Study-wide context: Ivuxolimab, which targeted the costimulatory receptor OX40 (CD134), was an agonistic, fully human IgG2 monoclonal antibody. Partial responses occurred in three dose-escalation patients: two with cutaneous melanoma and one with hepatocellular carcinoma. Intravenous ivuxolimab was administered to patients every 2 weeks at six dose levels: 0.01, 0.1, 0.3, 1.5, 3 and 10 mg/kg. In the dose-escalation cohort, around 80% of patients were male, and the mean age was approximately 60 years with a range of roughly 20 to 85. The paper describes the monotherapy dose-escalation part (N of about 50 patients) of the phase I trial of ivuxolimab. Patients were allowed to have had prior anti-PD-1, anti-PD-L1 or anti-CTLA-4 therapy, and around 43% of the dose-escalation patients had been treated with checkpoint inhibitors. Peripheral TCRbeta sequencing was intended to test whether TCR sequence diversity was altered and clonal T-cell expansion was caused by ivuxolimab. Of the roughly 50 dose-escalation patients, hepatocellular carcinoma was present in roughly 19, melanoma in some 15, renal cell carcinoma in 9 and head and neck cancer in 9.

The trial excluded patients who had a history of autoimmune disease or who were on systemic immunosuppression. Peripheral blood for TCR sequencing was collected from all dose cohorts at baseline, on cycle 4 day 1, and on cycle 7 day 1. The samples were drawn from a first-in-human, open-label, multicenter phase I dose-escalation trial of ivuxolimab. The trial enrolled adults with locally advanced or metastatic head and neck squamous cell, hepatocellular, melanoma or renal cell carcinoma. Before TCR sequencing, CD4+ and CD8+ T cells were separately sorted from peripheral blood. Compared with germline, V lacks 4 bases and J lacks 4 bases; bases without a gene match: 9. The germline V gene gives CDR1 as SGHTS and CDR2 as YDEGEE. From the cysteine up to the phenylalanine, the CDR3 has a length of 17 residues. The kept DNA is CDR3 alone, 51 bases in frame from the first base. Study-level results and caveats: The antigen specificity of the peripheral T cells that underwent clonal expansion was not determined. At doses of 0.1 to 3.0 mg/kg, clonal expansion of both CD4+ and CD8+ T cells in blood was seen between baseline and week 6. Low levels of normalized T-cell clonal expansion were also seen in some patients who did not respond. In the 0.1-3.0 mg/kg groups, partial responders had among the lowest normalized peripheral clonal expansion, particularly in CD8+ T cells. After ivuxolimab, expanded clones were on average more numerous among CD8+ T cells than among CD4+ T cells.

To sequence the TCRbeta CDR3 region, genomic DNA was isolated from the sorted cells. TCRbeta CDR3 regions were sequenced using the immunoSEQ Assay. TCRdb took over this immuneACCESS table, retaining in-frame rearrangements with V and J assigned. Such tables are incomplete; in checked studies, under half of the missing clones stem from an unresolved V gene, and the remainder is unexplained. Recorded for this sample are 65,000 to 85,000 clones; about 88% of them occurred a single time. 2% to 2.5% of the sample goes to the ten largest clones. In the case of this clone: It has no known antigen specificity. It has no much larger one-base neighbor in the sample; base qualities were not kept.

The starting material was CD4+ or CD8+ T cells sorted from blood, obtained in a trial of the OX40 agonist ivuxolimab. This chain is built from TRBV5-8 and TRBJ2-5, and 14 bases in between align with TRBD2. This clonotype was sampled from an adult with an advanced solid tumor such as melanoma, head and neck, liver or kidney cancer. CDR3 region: CASSQGLAGVGAETQYF. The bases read TGTGCCAGCAGCCAGGGACTAGCGGGAGTGGGCGCAGAGACCCAGTACTTC.